The next 26 T cell receptor beta chains were all read from a single sample in a study of blood T cells in healthy people across ages. With a J-beta primer mix and a sample-barcoded 5' primer, a second PCR ran about 7 to 12 cycles. TCRdb ran MiXCR on the 5' RACE reads and lists one entry per CDR3 protein. The sample includes roughly 1.5 million distinct CDR3 sequences, roughly two fifths seen only once; the top ten take less than 5%. Sequenced: blood. These receptors came from a woman aged 18-29 years in good health.

This clonotype was counted between two and nine times. V gene TRBV27 combines with J gene TRBJ1-1, with TRBD1 matching over 8 bases. There are 13 residues in the CDR3. J was trimmed by 7 bases and V by 3 bases; bases with no gene match: 4. Germline values: CDR1 MNHEY, CDR2 SMNVEV (reference sequence). CDR3 sequence (DNA): TGTGCCAGCAGTTTCGCTGGGACAGGTGAAGCTTTCTTT. Its translation is CASSFAGTGEAFF.

This rearrangement joins TRBV12-3 or TRBV12-4 to TRBJ2-7; D not resolved. The CDR3 length is 14 residues. Between the trimmed V and J ends, which lost 5 bases and 6 bases, there was a span of 17 bases. The CDR3 region is CASSKTRAWSEQYF. The CDR3 DNA reads as TGTGCCAGCAGTAAAACCCGAGCCTGGTCCGAGCAGTACTTC.

This clonotype showed up just a few times. The chain employs TRBV7-2 and TRBJ1-2; D is perhaps TRBD1 (5 bases). Looked up from germline, CDR1 is SGHTA and CDR2 is FQGNSA. Trimming pared 0 bases from V and 8 bases from J, leaving 16 bases between. The CDR3 length is 15 residues. In DNA form, the CDR3 reads TGTGCCAGCAGCTTAGCGGTTGGGGGTTTTGGAGGCTACACCTTC. Translation: CASSLAVGGFGGYTF. Variable domain in full (rest from reference TRBV7-2 and TRBJ1-2): GAGVSQSPSNKVTEKGKDVELRCDPISGHTALYWYRQSLGQGLEFLIYFQGNSAPDKSGLPSDRFSAERTGGSVSTLTIQRTQQEDSAVYLCASSLAVGGFGGYTFGSGTRLTVV.

This chain links TRBV13 with TRBJ1-1; no clear D gene. Trimming took off 5 bases at V and 9 bases at J, with 19 bases between the two ends. Germline values: CDR1 PRHDT, CDR2 FYEKMQ (reference sequence). The length of the CDR3 is 14 residues. Here the CDR3 reads CASSGEIKAPQAFF. In nucleotides, the CDR3 is TGTGCCAGCAGCGGGGAAATCAAAGCCCCCCAAGCTTTCTTT.

This clonotype was seen repeatedly, ten times or more. V is TRBV7-2 and J is TRBJ2-7, with D hard to call. Germline CDR1 SGHTA, CDR2 FQGNSA. The V end lost 4 bases, the J end lost 6 bases, and 16 bases lay between the germline ends. The CDR3 extends over 14 amino acids. The CDR3 DNA reads as TGTGCCAGCAGCTATGACCTAGATGGAGTCGAGCAGTACTTC. Amino acids: CASSYDLDGVEQYF.

The chain is built from TRBV4-3 and TRBJ2-3; 9 nucleotides line up with TRBD2. The ends lost 0 bases at V and 0 bases at J; junction bases unmatched: 4. Germline CDR1 reads LGHNA; CDR2 reads YSLEER. The CDR3 runs 17 residues. CDR3 nucleotides: TGCGCCAGCAGCCAAGATAGACTAGCGGTGAGCACAGATACGCAGTATTTT. Translation: CASSQDRLAVSTDTQYF.

This sequence joins TRBV28 and TRBJ2-3; D remains ambiguous. The CDR3 consists of 12 residues. CDR1 and CDR2 (germline): MDHEN, SYDVKM. V shed 7 bases and J shed 6 bases, with 11 bases lying between them. CDR3 nucleotide sequence: TGTGCCAGCATTTCCAATGGGGATACGCAGTATTTT. Its protein product is CASISNGDTQYF.

The chain couples TRBV4-3 to TRBJ1-2, with a tentative D call TRBD1 (6 bases). V was shortened by 0 bases and J by 6 bases, with 17 bases between the two germline ends. The V gene's germline CDR1 is LGHNA and CDR2 YSLEER. The CDR3 covers 16 residues. The CDR3 sequence is CASSQDSGVYGHGYTF. CDR3 nucleotide sequence: TGCGCCAGCAGCCAAGATTCAGGGGTATATGGTCATGGCTACACCTTC.

The CDR3 reads CASSPGGLLEKLFF. The CDR3 region has the DNA TGTGCCAGCAGCCCAGGGGGGCTATTGGAAAAACTGTTTTTT. The chain uses TRBV7-9 and TRBJ1-4, with TRBD1 matching over 7 bases. J lost 8 bases, V lost 5 bases, and 8 bases had no gene match. This CDR3 is built from 14 residues. The germline V gene has CDR1 SEHNR and CDR2 FQNEAQ (reference sequence).

The chain uses TRBV28 and TRBJ1-1, with D perhaps TRBD1 (5 bases). The CDR3 covers 14 residues. Germline assignment: CDR1 MDHEN and CDR2 SYDVKM. Between the trimmed V and J ends, which lost 9 bases and 3 bases, there was a span of 17 bases. The CDR3 DNA reads TGTGCCAGTAACAGGACTGCAGTCCACACTGAAGCTTTCTTT. This translates into CASNRTAVHTEAFF.

The chain is built from TRBV7-6 and TRBJ1-1; D uncertain. The CDR3 length is 14 residues. In germline, CDR1 is SGHVS, CDR2 FNYEAQ. Trimming stripped 0 bases from V and 3 bases from J, with 8 bases between. The DNA of the CDR3 is TGTGCCAGCAGCTTAGCGATAAAGGACACTGAAGCTTTCTTT. Translation: CASSLAIKDTEAFF.

J is TRBJ2-3 and V is TRBV5-4; D is undetermined. Trimming left V 0 bases short and J 1 base short, with 9 bases between. This CDR3 has 15 residues. In germline, CDR1 is SGHNT, CDR2 YYREEE (reference sequence). CDR3 region: CASSLEDGRTDTQYF. DNA for the CDR3: TGTGCCAGCAGCTTGGAGGACGGGCGCACAGATACGCAGTATTTT.

This clonotype was seen more than once but under ten times. The chain employs TRBV7-2 and TRBJ2-5; D is ambiguous. V was pared by 5 bases and J by 11 bases, with 21 bases between. Germline V gene sequence: CDR1 SGHTA, CDR2 FQGNSA. CDR3 length: 14 residues. The CDR3 DNA sequence: TGTGCCAGCAGCAGCCTCACCCGTATCGATGAGCAGTACTTC. Residues: CASSSLTRIDEQYF.

This clonotype came up many times. This chain links TRBV11-2 with TRBJ2-5; tentatively, D is TRBD2 (7 bases). This CDR3 spans 15 amino acids. V lost 8 bases and J lost 1, with 17 bases in between. Germline V lookup: CDR1 SGHAT, CDR2 FQNNGV. CDR3 sequence: CASRGARLLQETQYF. DNA for the CDR3: TGTGCCAGCCGGGGGGCTCGTTTACTCCAAGAGACCCAGTACTTC. Looking up the rest from reference TRBV11-2 and TRBJ2-5 gives the full variable domain: EAGVAQSPRYKIIEKRQSVAFWCNPISGHATLYWYQQILGQGPKLLIQFQNNGVVDDSQLPKDRFSAERLKGVDSTLKIQPAKLEDSAVYLCASRGARLLQETQYFGPGTRLLVL.

The rearrangement links TRBV5-1 to TRBJ1-5, with D maybe TRBD1 (5 bases). Between the trimmed V and J ends, which lost 4 bases and 6 bases, there was a span of 14 bases. CDR3 size: 14 residues. From germline, CDR1 is SGHRS and CDR2 YFSETQ. The CDR3 coding sequence is TGCGCCAGCAGCGTGGATGGGGGATCTCAGCCCCAGCATTTT. It codes for CASSVDGGSQPQHF.

This sequence joins TRBV6-1 and TRBJ2-5, with D possibly being TRBD2 (6 bases). The CDR3 is 13 residues long. Germline CDR1 and CDR2: MNHNS and SASEGT. V was clipped by 6 bases and J by 5 bases, with 13 bases between them. The CDR3 bases are TGTGCCAGCAGAGACGGGAGTGGTGAGACCCAGTACTTC. This translates into CASRDGSGETQYF.

CDR3 residues: CASSVGSWLAGYNEQYF. The DNA for the CDR3 is TGTGCCAGCAGCGTAGGGAGTTGGCTAGCGGGTTACAATGAGCAGTACTTC. The chain recombines TRBV9 with TRBJ2-4; TRBD2 matches 8 bases. CDR1 and CDR2 (germline): SGDLS, YYNGEE. This CDR3 contains 17 residues. V lost 0 bases and J lost 13; bases outside the gene matches: 18.

About this clonotype: A much larger clone lies one base from this, so it may be a read error. The chain joins TRBV5-1 to TRBJ2-3, with TRBD2 identical over 10 bases. From germline, CDR1 is SGHRS and CDR2 YFSETQ. The CDR3 length is 16 residues. The CDR3 bases are TGCGCCAGCAACTTGTTACTAGCGGGGAGCACAGATACGCAGTATTTT. It encodes CASNLLLAGSTDTQYF.

The rearrangement joins TRBV6-2 or TRBV6-3 to TRBJ1-5; TRBD1 matches 7 bases. Germline loops: CDR1 MNHEY, CDR2 SVGEGT. The CDR3 runs to 19 residues. V gave up 5 bases and J gave up 0 bases; unmatched junction bases: 16. The CDR3 spells CASSALGQINTNSNQPQHF. The CDR3 region has the DNA TGTGCCAGCAGTGCATTGGGACAGATTAATACCAATAGCAATCAGCCCCAGCATTTT.

V usage is TRBV11-2 and J usage is TRBJ2-1, with a weak D call TRBD1 (6 bases). Germline assignment: CDR1 SGHAT and CDR2 FQNNGV. The CDR3 is 14 residues long. The V end lost 6 bases, the J end lost 6 bases, and 15 bases lay between the germline ends. The CDR3 sequence is CASSSVRGGNEQFF. DNA of the CDR3: TGTGCCAGCAGTTCAGTTAGAGGGGGCAATGAGCAGTTCTTC.

The CDR3 nucleotides read TGCGCCAGCAGCCAAGACCTTAGCGGGAGAGATATCTACAATGAGCAGTTCTTC. It codes for CASSQDLSGRDIYNEQFF. The chain joins TRBV4-3 to TRBJ2-1; 9 bases match TRBD2. The germline CDR1 and CDR2 sequences are LGHNA and YSLEER. This CDR3 has 18 residues. V was pared by 0 bases and J by 3 bases, with 9 bases of the junction left unmatched.

Only one count was recorded for this clonotype. The CDR3 loop reads CASSPPYISGEQYF. CDR3 sequence (DNA): TGTGCCAGCAGCCCCCCTTACATATCGGGAGAGCAGTACTTC. The rearrangement joins TRBV7-9 to TRBJ2-7; possibly TRBD2 for D (5 bases). Trimming took off 5 bases at V and 7 bases at J, with 18 bases between the two ends. CDR3 length: 14 amino acids. Looked up from germline, CDR1 is SEHNR and CDR2 is FQNEAQ (reference sequence).

The table lists this clonotype with many counts. J is TRBJ2-5 and V is TRBV7-9; D could derive from TRBD1 or TRBD2 (6 bases each). The CDR3 extends over 14 amino acids. The germline CDR1 and CDR2 sequences are SEHNR and FQNEAQ (reference sequence). Trimming took off 5 bases at V and 1 base at J, with 11 bases between the two ends. CDR3 sequence (DNA): TGTGCCAGCAGCCCAGGGGACTTCCAAGAGACCCAGTACTTC. It codes for CASSPGDFQETQYF.

This clonotype was detected many times. The CDR3 loop is CSARPSRTGRTDTQYF. The CDR3 DNA is TGCAGCGCCCGCCCCAGCCGGACAGGGAGAACAGATACGCAGTATTTT. The gene calls are TRBV29-1 and TRBJ2-3; 8 bases are shared with TRBD1. There are 16 residues in the CDR3. Germline V gene lookup returns CDR1 SQVTM and CDR2 ANQGSEA. The V and J ends lost 7 bases and 3 bases, in that order; junction bases with no gene match: 15.

About this clonotype itself: The junction departs from germline at one end; a sequencing error may be responsible. The gene calls are TRBV12-3 or TRBV12-4 and TRBJ2-3; 11 bases align to TRBD2. This CDR3 region has 18 residues. CDR3 region: CAGSPPVGLAGGLDTQYF. CDR3 DNA sequence: TGTGCCGGCAGTCCACCAGTAGGACTAGCGGGTGGGCTGGATACGCAGTATTTT.

The chain carries TRBV4-3 and TRBJ1-1; D gene uncertain. V lost 0 bases to trimming and J lost 0 bases, with 11 bases between them. The CDR3 sequence is 16 residues long. In germline, CDR1 is LGHNA, CDR2 YSLEER. The CDR3 spells CASSQEVGSMNTEAFF. CDR3 in DNA: TGCGCCAGCAGCCAAGAAGTGGGCTCCATGAACACTGAAGCTTTCTTT.